The clone carrying this T cell receptor (beta chain) has a count of ten or more. Its specificity is unknown. Among ophthalmopathy patients, the Clinical Activity Score reached at least 3, the NOSPECS grade reached at least 4, and duration remained under 3 months. Extraction of PBMCs used about 9.2 ml of fresh peripheral blood. The sample comes from a study of T cells in Graves' hyperthyroidism and ophthalmopathy. Study-wide context: Any treatment followed the collection of peripheral blood at initial diagnosis. Study conclusions and caveats: A 13 V-J model separated ophthalmopathy from stable hyperthyroidism.

V lost 3 bases, J lost 10 bases, and 6 bases stayed unmatched. Germline CDR1 is MNHEY and CDR2 is SMNVEV (reference sequence). The CDR3 consists of 13 residues. Using RNA transcripts as the source, TCR beta CDR3 regions were amplified. RT-PCR in the first round (using the HTBI primer set) targeted the TCR CDR3. In TCRdb, the multiplex PCR reads were re-called with MiXCR into one record per CDR3 protein. The top ten hold roughly 15% of the sample, which has 500,000 or so distinct CDR3 sequences, over 15% seen once. Sequences were obtained from blood. The chain uses TRBV27 and TRBJ2-1, with 7 bases fitting TRBD2. The receptor was isolated from a young woman with Graves' ophthalmopathy. The CDR3 reads CASSFGGVGEQFF. The CDR3 coding sequence is TGTGCCAGCAGTTTTGGGGGGGTGGGGGAGCAGTTCTTC.